A selection of T cell receptor beta chains follows, all from one sample in a study of cytomegalovirus exposure and HLA in healthy donors. The data were produced by immunoSEQ multiplex PCR, yet TCRdb's version contains in-frame clones alone and is incomplete. The profile covers 210,000 or so clones, with around 89% appearing a single time and less than 1.2% taken by the ten largest. The sequencing sample was made of PBMCs. Receptors originate from a woman between 18 and 29 years old in good health and CMV-seronegative. Each CDR3 is given without its conserved first and last residue.

V gene: TRBV6-4; J gene: TRBJ2-1; CDR3 protein: ASRVSGGAGDEQF
V gene: TRBV4-1; J gene: TRBJ1-5; CDR3 protein: ASSQGQGGNQPQH
V gene: TRBV27; J gene: TRBJ2-1; CDR3 protein: ASSRTSGRSYNEQF
V gene: TRBV11-2; J gene: TRBJ1-4; CDR3 protein: ASSLNPKTGKLF
V gene: TRBV5-1; J gene: TRBJ2-3; CDR3 protein: ASSLPSGGASADTQY
V gene: TRBV5-4; J gene: TRBJ2-5; CDR3 protein: ATSMSGETQY
V gene: TRBV9; J gene: TRBJ1-2; CDR3 protein: ASSGTAPSTYGYT
V gene: TRBV9; J gene: TRBJ1-2; CDR3 protein: ASSGRGIYGYT
V gene: TRBV7-8; J gene: TRBJ1-2; CDR3 protein: ASSLINFNYGYT
V gene: TRBV4-2; J gene: TRBJ2-5; CDR3 protein: ASSQPSGRHQETQY
V gene: TRBV6-5; J gene: TRBJ2-1; CDR3 protein: ASISNRDNEQF
V gene: TRBV27; J gene: TRBJ2-7; CDR3 protein: ASSLSTSGREQY
V gene: TRBV2; J gene: TRBJ1-4; CDR3 protein: ASSGQGVNEKLF
V gene: TRBV7-2; J gene: TRBJ2-7; CDR3 protein: ASSFPRGTSYEQY
V gene: TRBV6-1; J gene: TRBJ2-2; CDR3 protein: ASGLGPGTGELF
V gene: TRBV4-2; J gene: TRBJ2-7; CDR3 protein: ASSQESGTSGVYEQY
V gene: TRBV4-3; J gene: TRBJ2-1; CDR3 protein: ASSQFTSGGHEQF
V gene: TRBV5-6; J gene: TRBJ1-2; CDR3 protein: ASSPIGQGGSNYGYT
V gene: TRBV18; J gene: TRBJ1-5; CDR3 protein: ASSPLGTGAGNQPQH
V gene: TRBV6-1; J gene: TRBJ2-7; CDR3 protein: ASSSGRMYYEQY
V gene: TRBV11-2; J gene: TRBJ1-4; CDR3 protein: ASSSPPGQGDEKLF
V gene: TRBV6-5; J gene: TRBJ1-5; CDR3 protein: ASSYSPYQPQH
V gene: TRBV7-9; J gene: TRBJ1-1; CDR3 protein: ASSLPTGGHGTEAF
V gene: TRBV30; J gene: TRBJ2-7; CDR3 protein: AWTVSGQGSYEQY
V gene: TRBV9; J gene: TRBJ1-3; CDR3 protein: ASSEAFGGGQSSGNTIY
V gene: TRBV5-4; J gene: TRBJ2-1; CDR3 protein: ASGHGLAGANEQF
V gene: TRBV9; J gene: TRBJ1-2; CDR3 protein: ASSVGGWRDGYT
V gene: TRBV5-1; J gene: TRBJ2-4; CDR3 protein: VSSLEGTVLSKNIQY
V gene: TRBV18; J gene: TRBJ1-3; CDR3 protein: ASSPGGQGPGNTIY
V gene: TRBV5-8; J gene: TRBJ1-5; CDR3 protein: ASSRTGGPPQH
V gene: TRBV4-1; J gene: TRBJ2-1; CDR3 protein: ASRATGVNEQF
V gene: TRBV2; J gene: TRBJ2-1; CDR3 protein: ASNERGGLYEQF
V gene: TRBV28; J gene: TRBJ1-1; CDR3 protein: ASSLSDRAIPEAF
V gene: TRBV19; J gene: TRBJ1-1; CDR3 protein: ASSITDRGRREPASLEAF
V gene: TRBV5-1; J gene: TRBJ2-5; CDR3 protein: ASSLGLVGEETQY
V gene: TRBV7-3; J gene: TRBJ2-3; CDR3 protein: ASSPRPASGDTQY
V gene: TRBV29-1; J gene: TRBJ1-5; CDR3 protein: SAGDTSNQPQH
V gene: TRBV7-8; J gene: TRBJ2-6; CDR3 protein: ASSLITGISGANVLT
V gene: TRBV5-8; J gene: TRBJ1-6; CDR3 protein: ASADRGRNSPLH
V gene: TRBV18; J gene: TRBJ1-5; CDR3 protein: ASSPGQGASNQPQH
V gene: TRBV18; J gene: TRBJ1-1; CDR3 protein: ASSPLDRGTEAF
V gene: TRBV15; J gene: TRBJ2-7; CDR3 protein: ATSRGSGIRTYEQY
V gene: TRBV2; J gene: TRBJ2-1; CDR3 protein: ASRRREANEQF
V gene: TRBV4-2; J gene: TRBJ2-7; CDR3 protein: ASSQDQGWDYPTYEQY
V gene: TRBV27; J gene: TRBJ1-2; CDR3 protein: ASSLSPGQGALYYGYT
V gene: TRBV7-2; J gene: TRBJ2-7; CDR3 protein: ASSPAGLAGYEQY
V gene: TRBV10-1; J gene: TRBJ2-7; CDR3 protein: ASSGGQAPYEQY
V gene: TRBV5-6; J gene: TRBJ2-3; CDR3 protein: ASSFPSGGLVQTDTQY
V gene: TRBV7-9; J gene: TRBJ2-7; CDR3 protein: ASSPRVGPGNSYEQY
V gene: TRBV4-2; J gene: TRBJ1-2; CDR3 protein: ASSQEGLSGAGYGYT
V gene: TRBV25-1; J gene: TRBJ1-1; CDR3 protein: ASSESDRLGEAF
V gene: TRBV30; J gene: TRBJ2-3; CDR3 protein: AWGEGLTSDTQY
V gene: TRBV12-5; J gene: TRBJ1-1; CDR3 protein: ASGLELGMSNTEAF